This T cell receptor beta chain was documented in a study of blood T cell repertoires in COVID-19. This CDR3 comprises 15 residues. The J segment lost 1 base and the V segment lost 6 bases, leaving 8 bases of the junction unmatched. CDR1 SGHTA and CDR2 FQGNSA come from the germline V gene. Data came from immunoSEQ multiplex PCR; TCRdb stores just in-frame clones and leaves some out. Among 100,000 to 150,000 clones listed, approximately 85% were seen once. The genes are TRBV7-2 and TRBJ1-1; 7 bases match TRBD1. Sequencing input: peripheral blood. The receptor's source is an elderly man with active or convalescent COVID-19. CDR3 sequence: CASRTGFYGNTEAFF. The DNA of the CDR3 is TGTGCCAGCAGGACAGGGTTTTATGGGAACACTGAAGCTTTCTTT.